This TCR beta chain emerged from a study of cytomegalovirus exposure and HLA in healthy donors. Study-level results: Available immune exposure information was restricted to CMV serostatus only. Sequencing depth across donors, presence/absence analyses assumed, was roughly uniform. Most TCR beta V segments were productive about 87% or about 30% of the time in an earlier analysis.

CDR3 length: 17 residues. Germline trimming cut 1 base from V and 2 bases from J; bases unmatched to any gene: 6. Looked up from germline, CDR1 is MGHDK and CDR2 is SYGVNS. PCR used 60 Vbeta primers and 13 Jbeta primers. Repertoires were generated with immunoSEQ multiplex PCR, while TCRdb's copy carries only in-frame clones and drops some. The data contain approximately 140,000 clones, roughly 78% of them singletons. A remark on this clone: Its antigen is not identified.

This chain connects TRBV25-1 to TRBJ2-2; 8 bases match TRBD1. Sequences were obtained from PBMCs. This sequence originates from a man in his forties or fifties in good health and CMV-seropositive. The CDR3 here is CASSESRDRPNTGELFF. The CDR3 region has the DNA TGTGCCAGCAGTGAATCACGGGACAGGCCAAACACCGGGGAGCTGTTTTTT.